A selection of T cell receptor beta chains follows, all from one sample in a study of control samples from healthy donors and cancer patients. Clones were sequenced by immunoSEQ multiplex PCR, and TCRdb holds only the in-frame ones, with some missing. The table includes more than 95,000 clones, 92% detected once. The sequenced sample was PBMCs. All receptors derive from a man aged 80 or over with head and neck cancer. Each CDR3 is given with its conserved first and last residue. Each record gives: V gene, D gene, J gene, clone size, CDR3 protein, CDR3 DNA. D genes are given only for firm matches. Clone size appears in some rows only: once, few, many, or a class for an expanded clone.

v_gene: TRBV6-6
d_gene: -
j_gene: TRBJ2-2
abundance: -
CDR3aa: CASGTANTGELFF
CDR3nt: TGTGCCAGCGGAACAGCGAACACCGGGGAGCTGTTTTTT

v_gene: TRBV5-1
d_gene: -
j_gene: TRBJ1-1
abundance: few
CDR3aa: CASSVGRLNTEAFF
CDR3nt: TGCGCCAGCAGCGTGGGACGGCTGAACACTGAAGCTTTCTTT

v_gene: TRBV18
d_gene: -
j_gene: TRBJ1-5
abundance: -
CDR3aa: CASSPTGRLGDQPQHF
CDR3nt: TGTGCCAGCTCACCGACGGGACGTTTAGGGGATCAGCCCCAGCATTTT

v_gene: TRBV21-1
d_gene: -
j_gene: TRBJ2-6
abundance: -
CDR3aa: CASSRYRSGGREANVLTF
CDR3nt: TGTGCCAGCAGCAGGTACCGGTCGGGAGGGCGGGAGGCCAACGTCCTGACTTTC

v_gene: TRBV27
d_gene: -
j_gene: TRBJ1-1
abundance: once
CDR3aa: CASSLYRQAEAFF
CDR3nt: TGTGCCAGCAGTCTATACCGACAGGCCGAAGCTTTCTTT

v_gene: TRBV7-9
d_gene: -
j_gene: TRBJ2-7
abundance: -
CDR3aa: CASLDGYEQYF
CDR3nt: TGTGCCAGCCTCGACGGCTACGAGCAGTACTTC

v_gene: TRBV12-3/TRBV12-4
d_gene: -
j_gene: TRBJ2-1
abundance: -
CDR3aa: CASSLDSNEQFF
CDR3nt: TGTGCCAGCAGTTTAGATTCCAATGAGCAGTTCTTC

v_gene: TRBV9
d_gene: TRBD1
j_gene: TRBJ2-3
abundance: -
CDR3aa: CASTIPGGDTQYF
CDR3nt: TGTGCCAGCACCATACCAGGGGGAGATACGCAGTATTTT

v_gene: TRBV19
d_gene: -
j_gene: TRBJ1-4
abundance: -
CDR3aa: CASTGVLNEKLFF
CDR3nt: TGTGCCAGTACGGGGGTGCTAAATGAAAAACTGTTTTTT

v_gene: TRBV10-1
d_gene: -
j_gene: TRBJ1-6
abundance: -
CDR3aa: CASSLLQRRSSYNSPLHF
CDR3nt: TGCGCCAGCAGCCTCCTTCAGCGGCGGAGCTCCTATAATTCACCCCTCCACTTT

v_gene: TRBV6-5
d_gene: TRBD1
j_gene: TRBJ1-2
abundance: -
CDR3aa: CARRTGVDYTF
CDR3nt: TGTGCCAGGCGGACAGGGGTTGATTACACCTTC

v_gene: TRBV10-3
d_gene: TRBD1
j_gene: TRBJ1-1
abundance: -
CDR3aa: CAISDGGTVMNTEAFF
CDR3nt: TGTGCCATCAGTGATGGGGGGACAGTCATGAACACTGAAGCTTTCTTT

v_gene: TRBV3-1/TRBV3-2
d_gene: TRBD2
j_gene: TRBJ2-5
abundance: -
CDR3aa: CASSPGLAGTQYF
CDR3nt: TGTGCCAGCAGCCCGGGACTAGCAGGGACCCAGTACTTC

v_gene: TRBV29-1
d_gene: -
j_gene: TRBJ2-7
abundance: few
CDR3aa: CSVRQGGNEQYF
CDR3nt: TGCAGCGTCCGACAGGGAGGGAACGAGCAGTACTTC

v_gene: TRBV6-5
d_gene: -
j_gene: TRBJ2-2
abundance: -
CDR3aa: CASRRTTGELFF
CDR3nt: TGTGCCAGCAGACGGACCACCGGGGAGCTGTTTTTT

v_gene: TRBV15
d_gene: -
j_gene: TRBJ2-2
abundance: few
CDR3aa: CATSRGVGGELFF
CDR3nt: TGTGCCACCTCGAGGGGGGTAGGCGGGGAGCTGTTTTTT

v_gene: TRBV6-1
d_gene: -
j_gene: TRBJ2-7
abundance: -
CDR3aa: CASSEVGGRYEQYF
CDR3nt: TGTGCCAGCAGTGAAGTCGGGGGACGTTACGAGCAGTACTTC

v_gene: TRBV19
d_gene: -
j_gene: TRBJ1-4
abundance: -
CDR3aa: CASRSGKLIPNEKLFF
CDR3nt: TGTGCCTCCAGATCCGGGAAACTTATTCCTAATGAAAAACTGTTTTTT

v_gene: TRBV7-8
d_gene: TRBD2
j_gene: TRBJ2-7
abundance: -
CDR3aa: CASSLATSGRHF
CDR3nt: TGTGCCAGCAGCTTAGCGACTAGCGGGCGGCACTTC

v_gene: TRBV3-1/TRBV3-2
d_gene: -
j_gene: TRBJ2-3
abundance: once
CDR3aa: CASSLVLATDTQYF
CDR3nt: TGTGCCAGCAGCCTAGTGCTAGCAACAGATACGCAGTATTTT

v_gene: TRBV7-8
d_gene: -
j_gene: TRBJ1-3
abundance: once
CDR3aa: CASSLRGSGNTIYF
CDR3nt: TGTGCCAGCAGCTTACGAGGTTCTGGAAACACCATATATTTT

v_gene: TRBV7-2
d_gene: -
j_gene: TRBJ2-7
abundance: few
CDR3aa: CASSLKPAVSSYEQYF
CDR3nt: TGTGCCAGCAGCTTAAAGCCAGCGGTAAGCTCCTACGAGCAGTACTTC

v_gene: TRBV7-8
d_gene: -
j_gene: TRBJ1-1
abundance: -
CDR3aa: CASSQKGGGRNTEAFF
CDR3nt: TGTGCCAGCAGCCAAAAGGGGGGTGGGCGGAACACTGAAGCTTTCTTT

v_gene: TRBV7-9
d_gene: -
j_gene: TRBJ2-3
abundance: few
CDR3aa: CASSLGGTRLHTQYF
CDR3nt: TGTGCCAGCAGCTTAGGCGGGACGCGCCTTCATACGCAGTATTTT

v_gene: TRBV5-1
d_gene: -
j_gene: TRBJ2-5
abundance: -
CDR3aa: CASSLDETQYF
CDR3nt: TGCGCCAGCAGCTTGGATGAGACCCAGTACTTC

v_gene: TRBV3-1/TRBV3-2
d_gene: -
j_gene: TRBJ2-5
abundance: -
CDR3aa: CASSQERETQYF
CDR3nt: TGTGCCAGCAGCCAGGAGAGAGAGACCCAGTACTTC

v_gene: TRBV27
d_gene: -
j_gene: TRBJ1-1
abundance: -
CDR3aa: CASSPNRVSVAFF
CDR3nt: TGTGCCAGCAGTCCTAACAGGGTATCTGTAGCTTTCTTT

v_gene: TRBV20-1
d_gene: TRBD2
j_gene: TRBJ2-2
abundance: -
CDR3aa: CSASSRGTGGSVTGELFF
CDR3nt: TGCAGTGCTAGTTCTCGGGGGACGGGAGGGTCGGTCACCGGGGAGCTGTTTTTT

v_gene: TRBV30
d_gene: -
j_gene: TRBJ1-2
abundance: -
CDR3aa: CAWSPEYYGYTF
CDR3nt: TGTGCCTGGAGTCCGGAGTACTATGGCTACACCTTC

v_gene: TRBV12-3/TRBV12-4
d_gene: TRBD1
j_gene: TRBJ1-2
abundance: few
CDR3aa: CASGRTGGYGYTF
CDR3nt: TGTGCCAGCGGACGGACAGGGGGCTATGGCTACACCTTC

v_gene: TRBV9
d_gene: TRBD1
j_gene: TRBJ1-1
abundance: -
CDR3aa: CASSVHQGANTEAFF
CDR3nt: TGTGCCAGCAGCGTACATCAGGGGGCGAACACTGAAGCTTTCTTT

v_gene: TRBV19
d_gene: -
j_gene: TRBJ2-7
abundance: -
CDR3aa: CASSIGRTTYEQYF
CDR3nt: TGTGCCAGTAGTATAGGCCGGACCACCTACGAGCAGTACTTC

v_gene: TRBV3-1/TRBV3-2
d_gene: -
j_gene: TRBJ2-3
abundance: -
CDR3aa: CASSQSLADTQYF
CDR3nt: TGTGCCAGCAGTCAGAGCCTAGCAGATACGCAGTATTTT

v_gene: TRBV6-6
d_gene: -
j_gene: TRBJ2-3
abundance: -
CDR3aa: CASRRGIPSTDTQYF
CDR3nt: TGTGCCAGCAGGCGAGGTATTCCTAGCACAGATACGCAGTATTTT

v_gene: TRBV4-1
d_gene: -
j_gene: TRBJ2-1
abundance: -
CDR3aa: CASSPFLQGRSSYNEQFF
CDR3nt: TGCGCCAGCAGCCCATTTCTCCAGGGGCGGAGCTCCTACAATGAGCAGTTCTTC

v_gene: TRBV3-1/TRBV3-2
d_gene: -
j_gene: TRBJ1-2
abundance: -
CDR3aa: CASSQAPGTYYGYTF
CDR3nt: TGTGCCAGCAGCCAAGCCCCGGGAACCTACTATGGCTACACCTTC

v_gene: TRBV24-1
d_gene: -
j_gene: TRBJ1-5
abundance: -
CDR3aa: CATSDSKAAGRGRYSNQPQHF
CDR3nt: TGTGCCACCAGTGATTCAAAGGCGGCGGGGCGGGGCCGTTATAGCAATCAGCCCCAGCATTTT

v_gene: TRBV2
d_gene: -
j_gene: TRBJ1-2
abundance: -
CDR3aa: CASSDFTGLGYTF
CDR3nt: TGTGCCAGCAGTGACTTTACCGGGCTTGGCTACACCTTC

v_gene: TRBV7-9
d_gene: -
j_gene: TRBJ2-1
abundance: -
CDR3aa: CASSLELGFEQFF
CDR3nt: TGTGCCAGCAGCTTAGAGTTGGGGTTTGAGCAGTTCTTC

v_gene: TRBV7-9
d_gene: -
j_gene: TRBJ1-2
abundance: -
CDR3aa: CASSLRELLSF
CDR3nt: TGTGCCAGCAGCTTACGGGAGCTCCTTTCCTTC

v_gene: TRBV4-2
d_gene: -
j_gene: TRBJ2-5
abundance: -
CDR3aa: CASSHSGGGETQYF
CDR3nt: TGTGCCAGCAGCCACTCGGGTGGCGGGGAGACCCAGTACTTC

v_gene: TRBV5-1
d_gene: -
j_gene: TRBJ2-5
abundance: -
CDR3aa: CASNPTQGGETQYF
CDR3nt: TGCGCCAGCAACCCTACGCAGGGGGGCGAGACCCAGTACTTC

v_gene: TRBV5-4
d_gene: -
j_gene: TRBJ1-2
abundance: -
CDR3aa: CASSPRTPRNYGYTF
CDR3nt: TGTGCCAGCAGCCCAAGGACACCGAGAAACTATGGCTACACCTTC

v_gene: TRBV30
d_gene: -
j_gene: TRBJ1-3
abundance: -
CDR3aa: CAWSSGGGSGNTIYF
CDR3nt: TGTGCCTGGAGTTCTGGCGGGGGCTCTGGAAACACCATATATTTT

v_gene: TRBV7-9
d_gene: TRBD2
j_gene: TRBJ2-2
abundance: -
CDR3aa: CASSPPSGGFNTGELFF
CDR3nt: TGTGCCAGCAGCCCCCCCAGCGGGGGGTTCAACACCGGGGAGCTGTTTTTT

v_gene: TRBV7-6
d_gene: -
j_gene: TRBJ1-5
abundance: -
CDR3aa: CASSLFGGNSNQPQHF
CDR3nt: TGTGCCAGCAGCTTATTCGGGGGGAATAGCAATCAGCCCCAGCATTTT

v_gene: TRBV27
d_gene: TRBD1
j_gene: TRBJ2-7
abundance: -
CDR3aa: CASSSGTGLYEQYF
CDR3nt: TGTGCCAGCAGTTCCGGGACAGGGTTATACGAGCAGTACTTC

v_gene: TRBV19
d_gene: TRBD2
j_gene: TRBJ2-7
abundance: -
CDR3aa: CASRTTSGAYEQYF
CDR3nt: TGTGCCAGTAGAACTACTAGCGGGGCCTACGAGCAGTACTTC

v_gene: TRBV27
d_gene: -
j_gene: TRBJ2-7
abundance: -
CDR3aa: CASTDTEYEQYF
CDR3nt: TGTGCCAGCACCGATACAGAATACGAGCAGTACTTC

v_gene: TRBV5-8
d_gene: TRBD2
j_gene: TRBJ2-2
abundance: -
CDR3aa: CASSPGTSSDTGELFF
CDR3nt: TGTGCCAGCAGCCCGGGGACTAGTAGCGATACCGGGGAGCTGTTTTTT

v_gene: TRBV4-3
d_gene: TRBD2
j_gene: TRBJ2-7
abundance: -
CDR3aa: CASSRGLAGGFSYEQYF
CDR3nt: TGCGCCAGCAGCCGGGGACTAGCGGGAGGGTTCTCCTACGAGCAGTACTTC